Presented here are 20 T cell receptor beta chains from one specimen sequenced in a study of sequential checkpoint blockade in melanoma (dated by TCRdb to about 2019). Library preparation used the immunoSEQ multiplex PCR assay. The clones in this table, taken by TCRdb from immuneACCESS, are in-frame only. Not every clone is retained; where verified, under half of the shortfall comes from an unresolved V gene, and the cause of the rest is unknown. In this sample the table shows 1,500 to 2,000 clones, around a fifth of which occur a single time. The ten largest clonotypes hold 20% to 25% of the sample. Explained via the paper, the treatment or condition label denotes: randomized to nivolumab then ipilimumab (arm A) or the reverse (arm B). Sequencing used tumor tissue (inferred from file names), obtained from a patient given nivolumab and ipilimumab in sequence. These receptors were obtained from a human donor with melanoma.

The chain is built from TRBV30 and TRBJ1-3; TRBD1 aligns across 8 bases. Trimming at V came to 5 bases and at J to 0 bases, leaving 6 bases not matched to a gene. The CDR3 length is 15 residues. The germline gives CDR1 GTSNPN, CDR2 SVGIG (reference sequence). As DNA, the CDR3 is TGTGCCTGGGGACAGGGTTCCATCTCTGGAAACACCATATATTTT. Translated: CAWGQGSISGNTIYF. Complete variable domain (other parts from reference TRBV30 and TRBJ1-3): SQTIHQWPATLVQPVGSPLSLECTVEGTSNPNLYWYRQAAGRGLQLLFYSVGIGQISSEVPQNLSASRPQDRQFILSSKKLLLSDSGFYLCAWGQGSISGNTIYFGEGSWLTVV.

In this sample, this clone is medium-sized. The chain couples TRBV6-8 to TRBJ1-5, with D unclear. CDR1 is MNHGY, CDR2 SAAAGT, per germline. The CDR3 sequence is 14 residues long. Trimming left V 6 bases short and J 0 bases short, with 9 bases between. In DNA, the CDR3 is TGTGCCAGCAGCTCACTTGATAGCAATCAGCCCCAGCATTTT. It yields the protein CASSSLDSNQPQHF.

This clone appeared a few times. The V gene is TRBV5-1, the J gene TRBJ1-2; unclear D gene. Germline values: CDR1 SGHRS, CDR2 YFSETQ. The germline V and J ends were trimmed by 0 bases and 4 bases, with 10 bases remaining between them. This CDR3 has 14 amino acids. DNA for the CDR3: TGCGCCAGCAGCTTGGAGATATCGTCCTATGGCTACACCTTC. Translation gives CASSLEISSYGYTF.

The chain recombines TRBV18 with TRBJ2-3; 10 bases agree with TRBD1. CDR1 KGHSH and CDR2 LQKENI come from the germline V gene. V shed 4 bases and J 2 bases; nucleotides not matched to a gene: 6. The CDR3 contains 16 residues. Here the CDR3 DNA reads TGTGCCAGCTCACGTACCGGGACAGGGGTCACAGATACGCAGTATTTT. Translating it yields CASSRTGTGVTDTQYF.

This clone is classed as medium-sized. This chain connects TRBV6-8 to TRBJ1-1; 7 bases fit TRBD1. CDR3 length equals 15 residues. The germline V gene encodes CDR1 MNHGY and CDR2 SAAAGT. V was pared by 6 bases and J by 7 bases, with 14 bases of the junction left unmatched. Here the CDR3 reads CASRRTGAMPYEAFF. CDR3 DNA: TGTGCCAGCAGACGGACAGGAGCTATGCCGTATGAAGCTTTCTTT.

Judged by abundance, this clone is large. The chain couples TRBV19 to TRBJ1-5, with D unresolved. This CDR3 comprises 15 residues. From germline, CDR1 is LNHDA and CDR2 SQIVND (reference sequence). V lost 3 bases, J lost 0 bases, and 9 bases lay in between. CDR3 nucleotide sequence: TGTGCCAGTAGTATGGGCAGCTATAGCAATCAGCCCCAGCATTTT. Its protein is CASSMGSYSNQPQHF.

This clone turned up a few times. The chain employs TRBV18 and TRBJ1-1; maybe TRBD1 (5 bases). This CDR3 spans 15 amino acids. The germline V gene has CDR1 KGHSH and CDR2 LQKENI. V was cut by 6 bases and J by 1 base, with 15 bases left in between. DNA of the CDR3: TGTGCCAGCTCGGAGATGGGGGGAGAGAACACTGAAGCTTTCTTT. It specifies CASSEMGGENTEAFF. The whole variable domain, remainder taken from reference TRBV18 and TRBJ1-1, is NAGVMQNPRHLVRRRGQEARLRCSPMKGHSHVYWYRQLPEEGLKFMVYLQKENIIDESGMPKERFSAEFPKEGPSILRIQQVVRGDSAAYFCASSEMGGENTEAFFGQGTRLTVV.

Judged by abundance, this clone is medium-sized. The chain couples TRBV11-3 to TRBJ1-2, with 8 bases fitting TRBD1. This CDR3 has 16 amino acids. V lost 5 bases to trimming and J lost 3 bases; unmatched junction nucleotides: 11. Germline assignment: CDR1 SGHNT and CDR2 YENEEA. CDR3 coding DNA: TGTGCCAGCAGCCAATCGGACAGGGCCCTCTACTATGGCTACACCTTC. It yields the protein CASSQSDRALYYGYTF.

The CDR3 bases are TGTGCCAGCAACGGGGGGACCGCCACTAAGGGCTACACCTTC. Translation gives CASNGGTATKGYTF. The chain joins TRBV6-8 to TRBJ1-2, with D tentatively TRBD1 (5 bases). CDR3 length equals 14 residues. V lost 7 bases and J 8 bases, leaving 20 bases between the germline ends. Germline values: CDR1 MNHGY, CDR2 SAAAGT.

J is TRBJ2-5 and V is TRBV6-8, with 9 bases lining up with TRBD1. Germline CDR1 is MNHGY and CDR2 is SAAAGT. J was trimmed by 9 bases and V by 4 bases; bases with no gene match: 12. The CDR3 runs 15 residues. DNA of the CDR3: TGTGCCAGCAGTTTCGGGGACAGGGCCAGTATCGCCCAGTACTTC. It yields the protein CASSFGDRASIAQYF.

V usage is TRBV4-1 and J usage is TRBJ2-3; the D gene is possibly TRBD1 (5 bases). The CDR3 covers 15 residues. V dropped 0 bases and J dropped 7 bases, with 14 bases sitting between them. The germline gives CDR1 MGHRA, CDR2 YSYEKL. CDR3 nucleotide sequence: TGCGCCAGCAGCCAAGATCCGGCCGACAGAAATACGCAGTATTTT. This translates into CASSQDPADRNTQYF.

The chain has TRBV15 and TRBJ1-5; no clear D gene. CDR3 size: 14 residues. Trimming took off 0 bases at V and 3 bases at J, with 6 bases between the two ends. Germline values: CDR1 LNHNV, CDR2 YYDKDF (reference sequence). CDR3 bases: TGTGCCACCAGCAGAGATCCAATCAATCAGCCCCAGCATTTT. It is translated as CATSRDPINQPQHF. The full variable domain, with the rest looked up from reference TRBV15 and TRBJ1-5, is DAMVIQNPRYQVTQFGKPVTLSCSQTLNHNVMYWYQQKSSQAPKLLFHYYDKDFNNEADTPDNFQSRRPNTSFCFLDIRSPGLGDTAMYLCATSRDPINQPQHFGDGTRLSIL.

This clone counts as medium-sized (0.01 to 0.1%). V is TRBV6-8 and J is TRBJ2-5; D is unclear. The length of the CDR3 is 13 residues. V was shortened by 3 bases and J by 2 bases, with 7 bases between the two germline ends. Germline CDR1 is MNHGY and CDR2 is SAAAGT. For the CDR3, the DNA is TGTGCCAGCAGTTATCAGATTCAAGAGACCCAGTACTTC. It encodes CASSYQIQETQYF.

In this sample, this clone turned up a few times. The V and J genes are TRBV11-3 and TRBJ2-7; 11 bases are a match to TRBD2. Germline lookup yields CDR1 SGHNT and CDR2 YENEEA. This CDR3 contains 15 residues. After removal of 5 bases from V and 7 bases from J, the junction contained 10 bases not matched to a gene. The CDR3 bases are TGTGCCAGCAGCCGTCGAATAGCGGGGGGGAGAGAGCAGTACTTC. Translating gives CASSRRIAGGREQYF.

This clone was counted ten times or more. This chain links TRBV11-3 with TRBJ2-2, with D uncertain. Germline CDR1 reads SGHNT; CDR2 reads YENEEA. V lost 1 base to trimming and J lost 2 bases, with 5 bases between them. This CDR3 has 14 residues. CDR3 region: CASSLVTNTGELFF. CDR3 bases: TGTGCCAGCAGCTTAGTAACCAACACCGGGGAGCTGTTTTTT.

By sample share, this clone is medium-sized. J is TRBJ1-1 and V is TRBV6-8; TRBD1 matches 8 bases. CDR1 and CDR2 from the germline V gene are MNHGY and SAAAGT. With V trimmed by 5 bases and J by 3 bases, 5 bases remained unmatched. This CDR3 is 14 amino acids long. The CDR3 DNA sequence: TGTGCCAGCAGTCACAGGGGGGAGTACACTGAAGCTTTCTTT. Protein: CASSHRGEYTEAFF.

The chain has TRBV19 and TRBJ2-2, with 7 nucleotides matching TRBD2. Per the germline V gene, CDR1 is LNHDA and CDR2 is SQIVND (reference sequence). Germline trimming cut 5 bases from V and 5 bases from J; bases unmatched to any gene: 8. The CDR3 is made up of 15 amino acids. The CDR3 DNA follows: TGTGCCAGTAGTGTCGGGACCGGGGGGACCGGGGAGCTGTTTTTT. This translates into CASSVGTGGTGELFF.

The rearrangement joins TRBV19 to TRBJ1-3; D not certain. CDR1 and CDR2 (germline): LNHDA, SQIVND (reference sequence). Trimming cost V 3 bases and J 1 base, with 10 bases left between them. The CDR3 extends over 15 amino acids. The CDR3, as DNA: TGTGCCAGTAGTATCTCGGCGGGATCTGGAAACACCATATATTTT. Residues: CASSISAGSGNTIYF.

The chain uses TRBV6-8 and TRBJ2-2; perhaps D is TRBD1 or TRBD2 (6 bases each). Trimming took 0 bases from V and 7 from J, leaving 12 bases between them. Germline V gives CDR1 MNHGY, CDR2 SAAAGT. This CDR3 spans 15 amino acids. This CDR3 reads CASSYSGGSVGELFF. In nucleotides, the CDR3 is TGTGCCAGCAGTTACTCGGGGGGCTCTGTCGGGGAGCTGTTTTTT.

This clone was counted ten times or more. CDR3 DNA sequence: TGTGCCAGCAGCCAAGCCGGACAGGAAGCTTTCTTT. It encodes CASSQAGQEAFF. The genes are TRBV9 and TRBJ1-1, with a weak D call TRBD1 (6 bases). CDR3 length: 12 residues. Germline V gene sequence: CDR1 SGDLS, CDR2 YYNGEE. V was clipped by 4 bases and J by 8 bases, with 12 bases between them.